Listed below are T cell receptor beta chains from one sample, sequenced in a study of T cell changes during pregnancy in multiple sclerosis. The data were produced by immunoSEQ multiplex PCR, yet TCRdb's version contains in-frame clones alone and is incomplete. Of about 93,000 clones detected, approximately 92% appear once; the ten largest clones hold 2% to 2.5%. This specimen consisted of peripheral blood, obtained after pregnancy. The source of these receptors is a female donor with multiple sclerosis, enrolled in a pregnancy study. Both conserved end residues are part of each CDR3. A D gene is named only where the DNA matches it firmly. Clone size is stated in some rows and not others, as once, few, many or a class when expanded.

clone_size,d_call,v_call,j_call,cdr3_nt,cdr3_aa
.,.,TRBV6-5,TRBJ2-7,TGTGCCAGCAGTGAACAGGGCCCGGGGGAGCAGTACTTC,CASSEQGPGEQYF
.,.,TRBV7-8,TRBJ2-5,TGTGCCAGCAGCTTAGAAGGGGGAGAAGAGACCCAGTACTTC,CASSLEGGEETQYF
.,.,TRBV6-4,TRBJ1-1,TGTGCCAGCAGGCCAGGGGTCGGGGCTGAAGCTTTCTTT,CASRPGVGAEAFF
.,TRBD2,TRBV28,TRBJ2-1,TGTGCCACCCAACTAGCGGGAGTGGATGAGCAGTTCTTC,CATQLAGVDEQFF
.,TRBD1,TRBV19,TRBJ2-7,TGTGCCAGTAGTATAGCGGACAGGGGCTACGAGCAGTACTTC,CASSIADRGYEQYF
.,.,TRBV30,TRBJ1-3,TGTGCCTGGAGTACACATTACAGGGATGGAAACACCATATATTTT,CAWSTHYRDGNTIYF
.,TRBD1,TRBV7-9,TRBJ2-7,TGTGCCAGCAGCTTAGGACAGGGGGCTCACGAGCAGTACTTC,CASSLGQGAHEQYF
.,TRBD1,TRBV7-6,TRBJ1-3,TGTGCCAGCAGCCCGGGACAGGGGGCGGCGGGAAACACCATATATTTT,CASSPGQGAAGNTIYF
.,.,TRBV7-8,TRBJ2-2,TGTGCCAGCAGCCCCGTCGGGGGCACCGGGGAGCTGTTTTTT,CASSPVGGTGELFF
.,.,TRBV5-6,TRBJ1-3,TGTGCCAGCGGACGGCAGGGAGGCGTTTTCGACCCCATATATTTT,CASGRQGGVFDPIYF
.,.,TRBV6-1,TRBJ1-2,TGTGCCAGCAGTGAAGTAGCTTTGGGCTACACCTTC,CASSEVALGYTF
.,.,TRBV7-9,TRBJ2-2,TGTGCCAGCCCTATGGGACTCGGCACCGGGGAGCTGTTTTTT,CASPMGLGTGELFF
.,.,TRBV9,TRBJ2-2,TGTGCCAGCAGCGAACAGACAGTACCGAACACCGGGGAGCTGTTTTTT,CASSEQTVPNTGELFF
.,.,TRBV29-1,TRBJ1-1,TGCAGCGTTGCCGGGGGGATAACTGAAGCTTTCTTT,CSVAGGITEAFF
.,TRBD2,TRBV19,TRBJ2-1,TGTGCCAGTAGTATTACTAGCGGGACGGGCAATGAGCAGTTCTTC,CASSITSGTGNEQFF
.,TRBD1,TRBV11-2,TRBJ1-1,TGTGCCAGCAGCAGAGACAGGGGGCAACTGAACACTGAAGCTTTCTTT,CASSRDRGQLNTEAFF
.,.,TRBV6-1,TRBJ2-3,TGTGCCAGCAGTGAGGGATTCGGGACACCAAACACAGATACGCAGTATTTT,CASSEGFGTPNTDTQYF
.,.,TRBV7-6,TRBJ2-7,TGTGCCAGCAGCCAGGCCCATGGCTACGAGCAGTACTTC,CASSQAHGYEQYF
few,.,TRBV30,TRBJ1-6,TGTGCCTGGAGGTTCCGGTCCTCCGAGAATTCACCCCTCCACTTT,CAWRFRSSENSPLHF
.,TRBD2,TRBV7-2,TRBJ2-7,TGTGCCAGCAGCTTAGTTACTAGCGGGGGGACGAGCTCCTACGAGCAGTACTTC,CASSLVTSGGTSSYEQYF
.,TRBD2,TRBV5-1,TRBJ2-5,TGCGCCAGCAGCTTGGCCTCACTAGCGGGGTTGGAGACCCAGTACTTC,CASSLASLAGLETQYF
once,.,TRBV5-1,TRBJ1-2,TGCGCCAGCAGCGGAGGGACGGAGAACTATGGCTACACCTTC,CASSGGTENYGYTF
.,.,TRBV9,TRBJ1-1,TGTGCCAGCAGTGCGGACATGAACACTGAAGCTTTCTTT,CASSADMNTEAFF
.,.,TRBV6-1,TRBJ1-5,TGTGCCAGCAGCCTAGGAGGGCGCAGCAATCAGCCCCAGCATTTT,CASSLGGRSNQPQHF
.,.,TRBV7-9,TRBJ1-6,TGTGCCAGCAGCCTTAAAATCGAGGAAAGCTATAATTCACCCCTCCACTTT,CASSLKIEESYNSPLHF
.,.,TRBV5-4,TRBJ1-2,TGTGCCAGCAGCTTCGGGGGGGCCGACTATGGCTACACCTTC,CASSFGGADYGYTF
.,TRBD1,TRBV15,TRBJ1-2,TGTGCCACCAGCGGACAGGGGGCTTATGGCTACACCTTC,CATSGQGAYGYTF
once,TRBD1,TRBV11-2,TRBJ2-1,TGTGCCAGCAGCCCTACAGGGGGAAATGAGCAGTTCTTC,CASSPTGGNEQFF
.,TRBD1,TRBV18,TRBJ1-5,TGTGCCAGCTCACCGGGACAGGGGTCTTGGCAGCCCCAGCATTTT,CASSPGQGSWQPQHF
.,.,TRBV9,TRBJ1-1,TGTGCCAGCAGCGAGTGGGGGGAGTACAGGACGAACACTGAAGCTTTCTTT,CASSEWGEYRTNTEAFF
.,.,TRBV30,TRBJ2-1,TGTGCCTGGAGGGGGGCCCCTATCGGGCAGTTCTTC,CAWRGAPIGQFF
.,TRBD1,TRBV5-1,TRBJ1-3,TGCGCCAGCAGCCGGGGACAGGGGGCATCTGGAAACACCATATATTTT,CASSRGQGASGNTIYF
.,TRBD2,TRBV7-2,TRBJ2-5,TGTGCCAGCAGCTGGCGGCGGGAGGGCCAAGAGACCCAGTACTTC,CASSWRREGQETQYF
once,TRBD1,TRBV5-1,TRBJ1-2,TGCGCCAGCAGCTTGGGAGACAGGGGATATGGCTACACCTTC,CASSLGDRGYGYTF
.,.,TRBV10-3,TRBJ1-6,TGTGCCATCCGCCCTGAGGGTTCACCCCTCCACTTT,CAIRPEGSPLHF
.,.,TRBV14,TRBJ2-5,TGTGCCAGCAGCCAAGAGGGGACAAGGGAAGAGACCCAGTACTTC,CASSQEGTREETQYF
.,TRBD1,TRBV30,TRBJ1-1,TGTGCCTGGAGCGGACAGGGTGGGACTGAAGCTTTCTTT,CAWSGQGGTEAFF
.,.,TRBV6-1,TRBJ1-3,TGTGCCAGCAGCTACAGCCCCACCATATATTTT,CASSYSPTIYF
.,.,TRBV11-2,TRBJ1-1,TGTGCCAGCAGTTACTCCGGACGGACTAACACTGAAGCTTTCTTT,CASSYSGRTNTEAFF
.,.,TRBV19,TRBJ1-2,TGTGCCAGTTGGGGGGGTGCTGACTATGGCTACACCTTC,CASWGGADYGYTF
.,.,TRBV7-3,TRBJ2-2,TGTGCCAGCAGCTTAAACCGACAGACCGGGGAGCTGTTTTTT,CASSLNRQTGELFF
once,TRBD2,TRBV13,TRBJ2-5,TGTGCCAGCAGCTTAGAATGGGGGGGGACCCAGTACTTC,CASSLEWGGTQYF
.,TRBD1,TRBV10-2,TRBJ1-2,TGCGCCAGCAGTGACGCGGGACAGGCGGTCTATGGCTACACCTTC,CASSDAGQAVYGYTF
.,TRBD1,TRBV5-4,TRBJ1-4,TGTGCCAGCAGCTTGGATTCCGGGACAGGGCATGAAAAACTGTTTTTT,CASSLDSGTGHEKLFF
.,.,TRBV29-1,TRBJ2-7,TGCAGCGTTGAACCAAGAAGGAGGGGCCGACCGGGGGAGCAGTACTTC,CSVEPRRRGRPGEQYF
.,TRBD1,TRBV4-2,TRBJ1-2,TGTGCCAGCAGCCAAGTGGGACAGGGGGCGCCTAACTATGGCTACACCTTC,CASSQVGQGAPNYGYTF
.,TRBD1,TRBV5-4,TRBJ2-7,TGTGCCAGCAGCTTGGAGGCAGGGGGCTTTTACGAGCAGTACTTC,CASSLEAGGFYEQYF
.,TRBD1,TRBV7-6,TRBJ2-7,TGTGCCAGCAGCTTCGCCGGGACAGGGGTCTACGAGCAGTACTTC,CASSFAGTGVYEQYF
.,.,TRBV20-1,TRBJ2-1,TGCAGTGCTACCAGGTACAATGAGCAGTTCTTC,CSATRYNEQFF
.,TRBD2,TRBV6-1,TRBJ2-1,TGTGCCAGCAGCCCACTGGCTAGCGGCTACAATGAGCAGTTCTTC,CASSPLASGYNEQFF
.,.,TRBV19,TRBJ1-1,TGTGCCAGTAGTATAGATAACGGGAGGCATACTGAAGCTTTCTTT,CASSIDNGRHTEAFF
.,.,TRBV4-2,TRBJ1-5,TGTGCCAGCAGCCAAGTCCCCGGGGGAGGTCAGCCCCAGCATTTT,CASSQVPGGGQPQHF
.,TRBD2,TRBV2,TRBJ2-3,TGTGCCACCGGGACTAGCGGCACAGATACGCAGTATTTT,CATGTSGTDTQYF
.,.,TRBV14,TRBJ1-1,TGTGCCAGCAGTTCGCACACAGGGATGAACACTGAAGCTTTCTTT,CASSSHTGMNTEAFF
.,.,TRBV20-1,TRBJ1-2,TGCAGTGCTAGAAACGGTGGTGGCTACACCTTC,CSARNGGGYTF
.,.,TRBV10-3,TRBJ1-5,TGTGCCATCAGGGGGGAGGATCAGCCCCAGCATTTT,CAIRGEDQPQHF
.,TRBD2,TRBV7-3,TRBJ2-5,TGTGCCAGCAGCTTAACTGGCCCCGGGGGGAAGAAACAAGAGACCCAGTACTTC,CASSLTGPGGKKQETQYF